Listed here are 11 T cell receptor beta chains from one sample, sequenced in a study of blood T cell repertoires in COVID-19. Assay: immunoSEQ multiplex PCR; the TCRdb copy retains only in-frame clones and omits some. The top ten clones hold over 9.5% of a sample with roughly 350,000 clones, 80% to 90% of them seen once. The sample comprised peripheral blood. These receptors were obtained from a woman aged 25 to 39 with COVID-19, enrolled during active disease.

J is TRBJ1-2 and V is TRBV7-3; the D gene is possibly TRBD1 (5 bases). The germline V and J ends were trimmed by 2 bases and 8 bases, with 15 bases remaining between them. The CDR3 loop spans 14 amino acids. Germline V gene lookup returns CDR1 SGHTA and CDR2 FQGTGA. CDR3 nucleotide sequence: TGTGCCAGCAGCTTAGGCCAGGGAGGCGAAGGCTACACCTTC. This gives the protein CASSLGQGGEGYTF. Supplemented by reference TRBV7-3 and TRBJ1-2, the full variable domain reads GAGVSQTPSNKVTEKGKYVELRCDPISGHTALYWYRQSLGQGPEFLIYFQGTGAADDSGLPNDRFFAVRPEGSVSTLKIQRTERGDSAVYLCASSLGQGGEGYTFGSGTRLTVV.

This clone has just a few counts. The V gene is TRBV9, the J gene TRBJ2-1, with D unclear. V lost 3 bases, J lost 6 bases, and 13 bases lay in between. Germline-derived CDR1 and CDR2 are SGDLS and YYNGEE. This CDR3 has 14 residues. The CDR3 loop is CASSGRLRPNEQFF. The CDR3, as DNA: TGTGCCAGCAGCGGCAGACTCCGCCCCAATGAGCAGTTCTTC.

This rearrangement joins TRBV9 to TRBJ2-1; no definite D call. V lost 8 bases to trimming and J lost 7 bases, with 19 bases between them. CDR3 length equals 14 residues. Germline V gene sequence: CDR1 SGDLS, CDR2 YYNGEE. The CDR3 here is CASDPAGTSNEQFF. The CDR3 region has the DNA TGTGCCAGTGACCCGGCAGGCACAAGTAATGAGCAGTTCTTC.

This clone appeared a few times. J is TRBJ2-1 and V is TRBV11-3; 9 positions match TRBD2. Germline V CDR1 and CDR2: SGHNT, YENEEA. There are 17 residues in the CDR3. J was trimmed by 2 bases and V by 1 base; bases with no gene match: 6. The CDR3 nucleotides read TGTGCCAGCAGCTTAGTTTCGGGCGGGAGGGCCTACAATGAGCAGTTCTTC. This translates into CASSLVSGGRAYNEQFF.

The V gene is TRBV4-3, the J gene TRBJ2-1; a weak D match, TRBD2 (5 bases). The CDR3 extends over 16 amino acids. Trimming stripped 1 base from V and 8 bases from J, with 18 bases between. CDR1 is LGHNA, CDR2 YSLEER, per germline. CDR3 nucleotides: TGCGCCAGCAGCCAAGGGGTCGGGGAGAGTGGTGATGAGCAGTTCTTC. Encoded protein: CASSQGVGESGDEQFF.

The rearrangement joins TRBV30 to TRBJ2-1, with D perhaps TRBD1 (6 bases). CDR3 length: 14 residues. Per germline, CDR1 GTSNPN and CDR2 SVGIG (reference sequence). The germline V and J ends were trimmed by 3 bases and 0 bases, with 9 bases remaining between them. The CDR3 protein is CAWRRGGSYNEQFF. The CDR3 nucleotides read TGTGCCTGGAGACGAGGGGGCTCCTACAATGAGCAGTTCTTC.

The rearrangement uses TRBV7-2 and TRBJ1-2, with a tentative D call TRBD1 (6 bases). V was cut by 1 base and J by 8 bases, with 14 bases left in between. The germline V gene encodes CDR1 SGHTA and CDR2 FQGNSA. The CDR3 runs to 14 residues. This CDR3 is CASSLGGSQGGYTF. The CDR3 DNA sequence: TGTGCCAGCAGCTTAGGTGGATCCCAGGGGGGCTACACCTTC.

The gene calls are TRBV6-5 and TRBJ2-1; TRBD2 aligns across 12 bases. V lost 7 bases and J lost 8; bases outside the gene matches: 6. The CDR3 is 14 residues long. The germline V gene encodes CDR1 MNHEY and CDR2 SVGAGI. This CDR3 reads CASNRASGRDEQFF. CDR3 sequence (DNA): TGTGCCAGCAACAGGGCTAGCGGGAGGGATGAGCAGTTCTTC.

The chain uses TRBV19 and TRBJ1-3; no clear D gene. The V and J ends lost 6 bases and 0 bases respectively, with 6 bases between them. The germline V gene encodes CDR1 LNHDA and CDR2 SQIVND (reference sequence). The CDR3 has 13 amino acids. The CDR3 protein is CASRVSSGNTIYF. The CDR3 region has the DNA TGTGCCAGTAGAGTGAGCTCTGGAAACACCATATATTTT.

The chain combines TRBV28 with TRBJ1-5, with 9 positions matching TRBD1. Germline CDR1 reads MDHEN; CDR2 reads SYDVKM. The length of the CDR3 is 14 residues. Trimming at V came to 6 bases and at J to 9 bases, leaving 9 bases not matched to a gene. CDR3: CASSFRDRVWPQHF. Here the CDR3 DNA reads TGTGCCAGCAGCTTCCGGGACAGGGTTTGGCCCCAGCATTTT. Combining the CDR3 with reference TRBV28 and TRBJ1-5 gives the whole variable domain DVKVTQSSRYLVKRTGEKVFLECVQDMDHENMFWYRQDPGLGLRLIYFSYDVKMKEKGDIPEGYSVSREKKERFSLILESASTNQTSMYLCASSFRDRVWPQHFGDGTRLSIL.

This clone was recorded only once. The V call is TRBV29-1, the J call TRBJ2-1; D is uncertain. This CDR3 comprises 10 residues. CDR1 is SQVTM, CDR2 ANQGSEA, per germline. Trimming stripped 7 bases from V and 3 bases from J, with 4 bases between. The CDR3 region has the DNA TGCAGCGCACACTACAATGAGCAGTTCTTC. The encoded protein is CSAHYNEQFF.